This record concerns one T cell receptor (beta chain) sequence. The record originates from a study of OX40 agonist ivuxolimab in advanced cancers. Overall study: A mean age of about 59 years, range roughly 20 to 90, was recorded, and about 83% were male.

Some clones are missing from TCRdb's copy, which holds only in-frame ones; the method was immunoSEQ multiplex PCR. The table lists over 60,000 clones, approximately 92% of them singletons. Per germline, CDR1 MNHNS and CDR2 SASEGT. The J segment lost 4 bases and the V segment lost 10 bases, leaving 6 bases of the junction unmatched. The length of the CDR3 is 13 residues. The sequencing used CD4+ or CD8+ T cells sorted from blood, collected in a trial of the OX40 agonist ivuxolimab. This sequence originates from an adult with an advanced solid tumor such as melanoma, head and neck, liver or kidney cancer. J is TRBJ1-4 and V is TRBV6-1, with 7 bases fitting TRBD1. CDR3 sequence reads: CATSGQLNEKLFF. The CDR3 DNA follows: TGTGCCACGTCGGGACAGCTTAATGAAAAACTGTTTTTT.